This T cell receptor (beta chain) was recorded in a study of shared clonotypes between healthy human individuals. Of note for this clone: No antigen is known for it.

Naive-designated CD8 cells lacked CD45RO, were positively enriched for CCR7, and omitted terminally differentiated effector memory CD45RA+ cells. Healthy and HIV-negative, the adult donors had no recent acute infections or vaccinations. Germline loops: CDR1 SEHNR, CDR2 FQNEAQ (reference sequence). The CDR3 has 18 residues. The V gene end was trimmed by 6 bases and the J gene end by 7 bases; junction bases not matched to a gene: 20. An approximately 200 ng quantity of DNA, 25,000 to 35,000 T cell genomes, went into the sorted-subset replicate PCRs. The repertoire was sequenced with immunoSEQ multiplex PCR; TCRdb's copy has only in-frame clones and lacks some. Of roughly 590,000 clones in the sample, 95% to 96% were seen once. Whole-study results and caveats: Relative to their counterparts shared across all four donors, non-shared clonotypes exhibited diminished generation probabilities.

Sample: naive CD8+ T cells sorted from blood. The rearrangement links TRBV7-9 to TRBJ2-5; 10 nucleotides line up with TRBD2. The clonotype was recovered from a young woman in good health. CDR3 bases: TGTGCCAGCAGACAAACTAGCGGGAAGGTCGGGGCAATGGGGACCCAGTACTTC. Translation: CASRQTSGKVGAMGTQYF.